Listed below are T cell receptor beta chains from one sample, sequenced in a study of response to subunit inactivated influenza vaccine. TCRdb reprocessed the RT-PCR reads with MiXCR, giving one entry per CDR3 protein. The sample consists of more than 450,000 distinct CDR3 sequences, about 11% of them appearing once. The sample was also linked to a second study, of T cells expressing NK-cell markers.

Source: PBMCs from blood, taken on the day of vaccination. These receptors were taken from a middle-aged man who received an inactivated influenza vaccine. Each CDR3 is given with its conserved first and last residue. D genes are given only for firm matches. For some rows the clone size is stated as once, few or many, or as a class when expanded; others skip it.

V	size	J	D	CDR3	DNA
TRBV12-3/TRBV12-4	few	TRBJ2-1	TRBD1	CASSLGVDRGRSYNEQFF	TGTGCCAGCAGTTTAGGGGTTGACAGGGGGCGCTCCTACAATGAGCAGTTCTTC
TRBV11-2	.	TRBJ2-2	.	CASSFRRVSGELFF	TGTGCCAGCAGCTTCAGGAGGGTTTCCGGGGAGCTGTTTTTT
TRBV4-2	.	TRBJ2-7	.	CASSQAGVGVNEQYF	TGTGCCAGCAGCCAAGCCGGTGTGGGCGTTAACGAGCAGTACTTC
TRBV27	few	TRBJ1-6	.	CASSSAAGPNSPLHF	TGTGCCAGCAGTTCAGCGGCGGGGCCTAATTCACCCCTCCACTTT
TRBV20-1	few	TRBJ1-5	TRBD1	CSARGGTGGGLSNQPQHF	TGCAGTGCTAGAGGAGGGACAGGGGGCGGTTTAAGCAATCAGCCCCAGCATTTT
TRBV27	.	TRBJ2-5	.	CASSLYSIGETQYF	TGTGCCAGCAGTTTATATAGTATTGGGGAGACCCAGTACTTC
TRBV20-1	few	TRBJ2-1	.	CSARRAAGEQFF	TGCAGTGCTAGGAGAGCAGCCGGGGAGCAGTTCTTC
TRBV12-3/TRBV12-4	few	TRBJ1-2	.	CASTLGQFGYTF	TGTGCCAGCACCCTTGGGCAGTTTGGCTACACCTTC
TRBV5-1	few	TRBJ2-3	.	CASSLGTTGSTDTQYF	TGCGCCAGCAGCCTGGGGACGACAGGAAGCACAGATACGCAGTATTTT
TRBV18	.	TRBJ2-7	TRBD1	CASSPLRGRGDEQYF	TGTGCCAGCTCACCTCTCAGGGGGCGAGGCGACGAGCAGTACTTC
TRBV4-3	.	TRBJ1-5	.	CASSQESGTNQPQHF	TGCGCCAGCAGCCAAGAAAGCGGGACCAATCAGCCCCAGCATTTT
TRBV5-1	few	TRBJ2-3	TRBD1	CASSFGVDRGGDTQYF	TGCGCCAGCAGCTTTGGGGTGGACAGGGGTGGAGATACGCAGTATTTT
TRBV20-1	.	TRBJ2-1	TRBD1	CSAQGAGRYNEQFF	TGCAGTGCCCAGGGGGCAGGTCGCTACAATGAGCAGTTCTTC
TRBV5-1	few	TRBJ2-7	TRBD1	CASSLEPGQGSYEQYF	TGCGCCAGCAGCTTGGAACCGGGACAGGGGTCCTACGAGCAGTACTTC
TRBV6-1	few	TRBJ2-1	TRBD2	CASSPSGGVGNEQFF	TGTGCCAGCAGTCCGAGCGGGGGGGTTGGAAATGAGCAGTTCTTC
TRBV5-1	once	TRBJ1-1	.	CASSLATGGSEAFF	TGCGCCAGCAGCTTGGCCACAGGCGGGTCTGAAGCTTTCTTT
TRBV3-1	few	TRBJ2-5	.	CASSQDLAPEQETQYF	TGTGCCAGCAGCCAAGATTTGGCGCCAGAGCAAGAGACCCAGTACTTC